Included here is one T cell receptor beta chain sequence, with context. The source of the sample is a study of blood T cell repertoires in COVID-19. Study background: Samples came from the United States, Italy and Spain, spanning acute and convalescent COVID-19. PBMCs, B-cell-depleted T cells, or T cells provided the cDNA or gDNA that made up the material.

Original processing methods: Estimation of nucleated cell counts was performed using reference gene primer amplification. Generated by immunoSEQ multiplex PCR, the TCRdb table keeps only in-frame clones and is missing some. That table gives V, J and clone size, and the DNA gave D and trimming. The table includes around 170,000 clones, roughly 87% detected once. Trimming removed 4 bases from V and 6 bases from J; junction bases left unmatched: 5. There are 14 residues in the CDR3. Germline-derived CDR1 and CDR2 are SGHRS and YFSETQ. The sequence was collected from a woman between 70 and 85 years old with COVID-19, enrolled during active disease. The chain has TRBV5-1 and TRBJ1-3, with 9 nucleotides matching TRBD1. The specimen sequenced was peripheral blood. The CDR3 protein is CASSPGTGKNTIYF. For the CDR3, the DNA is TGCGCCAGCAGCCCGGGGACAGGGAAAAACACCATATATTTT.